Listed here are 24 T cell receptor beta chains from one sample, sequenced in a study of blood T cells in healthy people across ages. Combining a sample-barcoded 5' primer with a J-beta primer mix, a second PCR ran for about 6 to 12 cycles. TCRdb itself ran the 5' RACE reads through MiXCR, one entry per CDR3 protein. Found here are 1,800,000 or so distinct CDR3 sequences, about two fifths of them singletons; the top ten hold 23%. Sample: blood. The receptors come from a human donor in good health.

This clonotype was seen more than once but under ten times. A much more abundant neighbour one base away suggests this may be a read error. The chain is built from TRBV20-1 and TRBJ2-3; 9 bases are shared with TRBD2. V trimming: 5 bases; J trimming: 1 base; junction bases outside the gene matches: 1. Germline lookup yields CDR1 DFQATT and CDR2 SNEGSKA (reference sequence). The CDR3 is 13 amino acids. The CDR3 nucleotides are TGCAGTGCTGGCGGGGGGGGCACAGATACGCAGTATTTT. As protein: CSAGGGGTDTQYF.

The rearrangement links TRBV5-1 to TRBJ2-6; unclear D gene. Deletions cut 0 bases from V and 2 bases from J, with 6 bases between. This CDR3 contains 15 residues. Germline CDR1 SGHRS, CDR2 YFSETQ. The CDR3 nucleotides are TGCGCCAGCAGCTTGGAACAGACTGGGGCCAACGTCCTGACTTTC. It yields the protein CASSLEQTGANVLTF.

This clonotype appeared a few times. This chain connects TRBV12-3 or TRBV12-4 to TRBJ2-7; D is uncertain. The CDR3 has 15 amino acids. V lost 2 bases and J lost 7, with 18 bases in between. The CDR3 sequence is CASSLRRTDREEQYF. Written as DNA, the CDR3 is TGTGCCAGCAGTTTACGCCGAACCGATCGAGAGGAGCAGTACTTC.

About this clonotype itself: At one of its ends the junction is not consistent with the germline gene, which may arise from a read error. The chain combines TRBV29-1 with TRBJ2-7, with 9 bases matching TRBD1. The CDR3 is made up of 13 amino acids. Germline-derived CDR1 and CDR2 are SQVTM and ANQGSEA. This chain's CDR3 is CSVCIGQGYEQCF. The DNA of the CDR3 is TGCAGCGTTTGTATAGGACAGGGGTACGAGCAGTGCTTC.

CDR3 amino acids: CASSQRRFADNSPLHF. The CDR3 DNA is TGTGCCAGCAGCCAGAGGAGGTTCGCTGATAATTCACCCCTCCACTTT. The chain combines TRBV3-1 with TRBJ1-6, with D hard to call. Germline CDR1 and CDR2: LGHDT and YNNKEL (reference sequence). The CDR3 totals 16 residues. The V end lost 3 bases, the J end lost 5 bases, and 14 bases lay between the germline ends. The variable domain in full, completed from reference TRBV3-1 and TRBJ1-6, reads DTAVSQTPKYLVTQMGNDKSIKCEQNLGHDTMYWYKQDSKKFLKIMFSYNNKELIINETVPNRFSPKSPDKAHLNLHINSLELGDSAVYFCASSQRRFADNSPLHFGNGTRLTVT.

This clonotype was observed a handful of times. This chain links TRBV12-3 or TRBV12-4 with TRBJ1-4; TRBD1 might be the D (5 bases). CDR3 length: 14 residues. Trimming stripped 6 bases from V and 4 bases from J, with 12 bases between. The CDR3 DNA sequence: TGTGCCAGCAGCGAGGGACGGATTAATGAAAAACTGTTTTTT. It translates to CASSEGRINEKLFF.

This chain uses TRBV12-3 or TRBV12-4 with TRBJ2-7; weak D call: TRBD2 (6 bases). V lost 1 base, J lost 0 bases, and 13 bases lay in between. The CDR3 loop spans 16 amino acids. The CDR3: CASSLGRRASSYEQYF. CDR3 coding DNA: TGTGCCAGCAGTTTAGGTCGGAGGGCTAGCTCCTACGAGCAGTACTTC.

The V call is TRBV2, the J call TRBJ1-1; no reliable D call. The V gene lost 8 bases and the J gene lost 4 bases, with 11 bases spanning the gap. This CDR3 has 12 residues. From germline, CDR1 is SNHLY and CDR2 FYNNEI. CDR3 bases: TGTGCCAGCCGGGAACAGCCCACTGAAGCTTTCTTT. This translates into CASREQPTEAFF.

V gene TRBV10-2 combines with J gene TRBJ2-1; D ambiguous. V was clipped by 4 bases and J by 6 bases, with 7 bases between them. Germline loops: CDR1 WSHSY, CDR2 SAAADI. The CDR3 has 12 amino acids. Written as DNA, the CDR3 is TGCGCCAGCAGTGGACCAGCCAATGAGCAGTTCTTC. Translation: CASSGPANEQFF.

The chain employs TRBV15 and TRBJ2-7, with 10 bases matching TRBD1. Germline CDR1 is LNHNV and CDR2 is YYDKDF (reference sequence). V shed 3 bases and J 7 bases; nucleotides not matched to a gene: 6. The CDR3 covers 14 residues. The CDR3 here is CATSRDRGLREQYF. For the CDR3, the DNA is TGTGCCACCAGCAGGGACAGGGGGTTAAGGGAGCAGTACTTC.

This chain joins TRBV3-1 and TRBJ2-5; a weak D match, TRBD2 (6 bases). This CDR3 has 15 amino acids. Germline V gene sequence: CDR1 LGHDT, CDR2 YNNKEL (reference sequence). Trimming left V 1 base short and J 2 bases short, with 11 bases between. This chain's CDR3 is CASSQVGLRQETQYF. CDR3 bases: TGTGCCAGCAGCCAAGTCGGACTACGACAAGAGACCCAGTACTTC.

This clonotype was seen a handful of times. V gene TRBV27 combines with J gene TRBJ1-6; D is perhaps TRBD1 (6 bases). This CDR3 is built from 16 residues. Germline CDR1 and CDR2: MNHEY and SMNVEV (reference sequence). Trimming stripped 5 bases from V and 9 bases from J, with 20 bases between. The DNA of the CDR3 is TGTGCCAGCAGTCCGTCGGCAGGGGAGATTTTTTCACCCCTCCACTTT. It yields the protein CASSPSAGEIFSPLHF.

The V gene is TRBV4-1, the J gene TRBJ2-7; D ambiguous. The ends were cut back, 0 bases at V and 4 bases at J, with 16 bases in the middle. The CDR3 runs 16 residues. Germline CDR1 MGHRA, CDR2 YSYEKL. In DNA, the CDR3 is TGCGCCAGCAGCCAAGATTGGGTGGGGTTATGGTACGAGCAGTACTTC. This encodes CASSQDWVGLWYEQYF.

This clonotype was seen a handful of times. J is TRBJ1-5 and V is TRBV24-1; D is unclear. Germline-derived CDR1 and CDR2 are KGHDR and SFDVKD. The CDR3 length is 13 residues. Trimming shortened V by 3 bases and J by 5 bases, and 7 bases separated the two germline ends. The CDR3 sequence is CATSDADYQPQHF. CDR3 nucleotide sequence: TGTGCCACCAGTGATGCCGATTATCAGCCCCAGCATTTT.

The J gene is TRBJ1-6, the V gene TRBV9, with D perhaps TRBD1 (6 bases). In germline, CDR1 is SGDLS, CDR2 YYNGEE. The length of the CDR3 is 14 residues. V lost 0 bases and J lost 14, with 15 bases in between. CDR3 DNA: TGTGCCAGCAGCGTAGCTCATATCGGGGGCACCCTCCACTTT. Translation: CASSVAHIGGTLHF.

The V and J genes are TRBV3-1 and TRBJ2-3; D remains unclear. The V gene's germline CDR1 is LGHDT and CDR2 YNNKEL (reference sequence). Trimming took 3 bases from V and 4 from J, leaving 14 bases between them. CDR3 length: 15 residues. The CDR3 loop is CASSHNLGGADTQYF. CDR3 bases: TGTGCCAGCAGCCACAATCTGGGTGGGGCAGATACGCAGTATTTT.

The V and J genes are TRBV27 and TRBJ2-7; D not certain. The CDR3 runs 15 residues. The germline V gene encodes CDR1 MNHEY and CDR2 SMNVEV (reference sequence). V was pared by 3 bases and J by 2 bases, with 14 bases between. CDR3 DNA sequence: TGTGCCAGCAGTTTGGCAATGACCGATCCCTACGAGCAGTACTTC. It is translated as CASSLAMTDPYEQYF.

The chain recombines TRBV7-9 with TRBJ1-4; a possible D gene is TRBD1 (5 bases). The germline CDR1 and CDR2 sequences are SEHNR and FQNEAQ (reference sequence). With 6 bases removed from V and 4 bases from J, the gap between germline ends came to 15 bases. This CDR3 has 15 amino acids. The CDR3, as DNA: TGTGCCAGCAGTACCCGGGACGGAATTAATGAAAAACTGTTTTTT. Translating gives CASSTRDGINEKLFF.

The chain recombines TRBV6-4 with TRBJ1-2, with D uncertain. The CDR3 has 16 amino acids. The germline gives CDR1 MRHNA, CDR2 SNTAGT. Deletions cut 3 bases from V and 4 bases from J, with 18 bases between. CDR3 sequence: CASSEDPRTRAYGYTF. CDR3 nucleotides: TGTGCCAGCAGTGAAGACCCAAGAACCCGGGCCTATGGCTACACCTTC.

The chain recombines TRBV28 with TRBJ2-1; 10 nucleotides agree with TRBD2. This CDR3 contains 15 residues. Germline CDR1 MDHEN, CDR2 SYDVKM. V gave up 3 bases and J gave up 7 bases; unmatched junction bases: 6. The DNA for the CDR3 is TGTGCCAGCAGTTTCGGACTAGCGGAACCAAATGAGCAGTTCTTC. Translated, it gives CASSFGLAEPNEQFF. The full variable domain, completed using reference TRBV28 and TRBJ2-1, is DVKVTQSSRYLVKRTGEKVFLECVQDMDHENMFWYRQDPGLGLRLIYFSYDVKMKEKGDIPEGYSVSREKKERFSLILESASTNQTSMYLCASSFGLAEPNEQFFGPGTRLTVL.

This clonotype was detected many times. The CDR3 sequence is CASSSYTAPVYGYTF. The CDR3 nucleotides are TGTGCCAGCAGCTCATATACAGCGCCGGTTTATGGCTACACCTTC. The chain combines TRBV7-8 with TRBJ1-2; D remains unclear. The V end was cut by 4 bases, the J end by 5 bases, with 17 bases between. Germline CDR1 SGHVS, CDR2 FQNEAQ. The CDR3 runs to 15 residues.

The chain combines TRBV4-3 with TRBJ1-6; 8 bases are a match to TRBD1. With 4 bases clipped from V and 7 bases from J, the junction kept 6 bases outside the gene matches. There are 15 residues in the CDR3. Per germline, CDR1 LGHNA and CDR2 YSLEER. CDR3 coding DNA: TGCGCCAGCAGCCTTAAGGGACAGGAAAATTCACCCCTCCACTTT. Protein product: CASSLKGQENSPLHF.

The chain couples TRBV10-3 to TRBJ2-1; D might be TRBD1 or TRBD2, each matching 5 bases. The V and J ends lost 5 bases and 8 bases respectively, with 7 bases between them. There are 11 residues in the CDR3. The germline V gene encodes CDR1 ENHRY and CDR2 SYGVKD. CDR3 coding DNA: TGTGCCATCAGTTGGGACCATGAGCAGTTCTTC. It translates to CAISWDHEQFF.

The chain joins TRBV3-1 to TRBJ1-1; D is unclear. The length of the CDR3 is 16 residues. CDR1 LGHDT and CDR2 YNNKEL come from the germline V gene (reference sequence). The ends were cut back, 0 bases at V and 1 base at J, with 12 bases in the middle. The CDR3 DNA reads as TGTGCCAGCAGCCAAGATGGATGGTACTCGAACACTGAAGCTTTCTTT. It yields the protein CASSQDGWYSNTEAFF.